Listed below are T cell receptor beta chains from one sample, sequenced in a study of control samples from healthy donors and cancer patients. The repertoire was sequenced with immunoSEQ multiplex PCR; TCRdb's copy has only in-frame clones and lacks some. The sample consists of about 55,000 clones, around 95% of them appearing once. Sequencing was performed on blood. All receptors derive from a woman aged 18-30 years in good health. The CDR3 runs from the conserved cysteine through the conserved F or W. D genes are given only for firm matches. Clone size is stated in some rows and not others, as once, few, many or a class when expanded.

>TRBJ2-4|.|TRBV7-2|.
TGTGCCAGCAGCTTAGATCCAGGGTTAGCCAAAAACATTCAGTACTTC
CASSLDPGLAKNIQYF
>TRBJ1-1|.|TRBV27|.
TGTGCCAGCAGTCCAGGGAACATGAACACTGAAGCTTTCTTT
CASSPGNMNTEAFF
>TRBJ2-3|.|TRBV10-1|TRBD1
TGCGCCAGCAGTGATGGGGACAGGGTAGGTGGAGATACGCAGTATTTT
CASSDGDRVGGDTQYF
>TRBJ2-1|.|TRBV5-8|TRBD2
TGTGCCAGCAGCTTGGGGCTAGCGGGGTCCAATGAGCAGTTCTTC
CASSLGLAGSNEQFF
>TRBJ2-5|.|TRBV6-2/TRBV6-3|.
TGTGCCAGCAGTTACCGGATGACCAACTTTGAACCAACTTTGGGGGAAGAGACCCAGTACTTC
CASSYRMTNFEPTLGEETQYF
>TRBJ1-5|.|TRBV3-1/TRBV3-2|.
TGTGCCAGCAGCCAAGATCGCCTAGGGAGGGGGGGGCGGTATCAGCCCCAGCATTTT
CASSQDRLGRGGRYQPQHF
>TRBJ2-7|.|TRBV10-3|TRBD2
TGTGCCATCAGCGCCGGGGGGGGGCGGGAGAGCTCCTACGAGCAGTACTTC
CAISAGGGRESSYEQYF
>TRBJ1-1|once|TRBV3-1/TRBV3-2|.
TGTGCCAGCAGCCAAGAGTCCGGGGGCACTGAAGCTTTCTTT
CASSQESGGTEAFF
>TRBJ1-1|.|TRBV7-2|.
TGTGCCAGCAGCTTCGGCTTGAACACTGAAGCTTTCTTT
CASSFGLNTEAFF
>TRBJ2-7|.|TRBV5-1|.
TGCGCCAGCAGCTTGCGGACTGGTCCCTACGAGCAGTACTTC
CASSLRTGPYEQYF
>TRBJ1-5|once|TRBV19|TRBD1
TGTGCCAGTAGTATCGGGGGGACAGGGTATGAGCCCCAGCATTTT
CASSIGGTGYEPQHF
>TRBJ2-5|.|TRBV18|.
TGTGCCAGCTCACCACCCGGGGGACTCCAAGAGACCCAGTACTTC
CASSPPGGLQETQYF
>TRBJ2-5|.|TRBV7-2|TRBD2
TGTGCCAGCAGCTCAACTAGCGGGGGACCCCAAGAGACCCAGTACTTC
CASSSTSGGPQETQYF
>TRBJ2-5|.|TRBV5-5|.
TGTGCCAGCAGCCTTTCCGGGACCCAGTACTTC
CASSLSGTQYF
>TRBJ1-2|.|TRBV19|.
TGTGCCAGTAGTATGAACAGGGTGGCTGGCTACACCTTC
CASSMNRVAGYTF
>TRBJ1-5|.|TRBV6-1|TRBD1
TGTGCCAGCAGTGAAGATACAGGGGGCGGTCAGCCCCAGCATTTT
CASSEDTGGGQPQHF
>TRBJ1-1|.|TRBV5-1|.
TGCGCCAGCTCCCGGGACTCTCCGAACACTGAAGCTTTCTTT
CASSRDSPNTEAFF
>TRBJ1-4|once|TRBV18|.
TGTGCCAGCTCACCGCCGTCGGGCGTTGGGGAAAAACTGTTTTTT
CASSPPSGVGEKLFF
>TRBJ1-4|.|TRBV28|.
TGTGCCAGCAGTCGGGCCGGGGATGAAAAACTGTTTTTT
CASSRAGDEKLFF
>TRBJ2-3|.|TRBV5-6|.
TGTGCCAGCAGCTTGGAGGTGAAAGGGGCAGGAGCAGATACGCAGTATTTT
CASSLEVKGAGADTQYF